This TCR beta chain emerged from a study of response to subunit inactivated influenza vaccine (dated by TCRdb to 2016 to 2018). In the study overall: The study used deep quantitative T cell receptor repertoire profiling to track responses to a trivalent subunit inactivated influenza vaccine.

What the authors observed across the whole study: The authors proposed that each seasonal influenza vaccination may bring in only a limited number of new T cells.

Regarding this clonotype: Which antigen it targets is not known. The record has no base qualities; no much larger clone is one base away.

Library preparation was by RT-PCR. The listed sequencing device is Illumina HiSeq 2500. TCRdb trimmed the raw reads at Q25, called clones with MiXCR and kept productive beta chains. Merged by CDR3 protein, the rows form single entries marked with the most common genes and DNA. The sample table records around 580,000 distinct CDR3 sequences; over 9.5% of these occur just once. The ten largest clonotypes hold roughly 10% of the sample. This sequence was found in a man aged 45-65 years who received an inactivated influenza vaccine. Donor details come from another sample of the same person, matched by shared clones. The sample consisted of PBMCs from blood, taken on the day of vaccination.

The DNA reads as follows: TGTGCCAGCAGCTTAGTGGGGGGGGGCTCTCCCGAGCAGTACTTC. It translates as CASSLVGGGSPEQYF. The chain is encoded by TRBV7-2 joined to TRBJ2-7, with TRBD2 tentatively as D gene (7 bases match). V was cut back by 1 base and J by 6 bases, leaving a gap of 16 bases between them. Looking up the germline V gene yields CDR1 SGHTA and CDR2 FQGNSA. The CDR3 contains 15 residues, cysteine and phenylalanine counted. Only the CDR3 portion is preserved as DNA: 45 bases, with reading frame beginning at the first base. The full variable domain, completed from the reference TRBV7-2 and TRBJ2-7 proteins outside the CDR3, reads GAGVSQSPSNKVTEKGKDVELRCDPISGHTALYWYRQSLGQGLEFLIYFQGNSAPDKSGLPSDRFSAERTGGSVSTLTIQRTQQEDSAVYLCASSLVGGGSPEQYFGPGTRLTVT.